This record looks at one T cell receptor beta chain sequence and its context. This clonotype was counted only a few times. Its specific antigen is unknown. No quality values exist for individual bases; no much larger clone is one base distant. Reading the label with the study, this specimen's treatment or condition is: live attenuated yellow fever vaccine strain. A standard Ficoll-Paque protocol was used to isolate PBMCs from peripheral blood. CD4 and CD8 T-cell fractions were isolated with Dynabeads CD4 and CD8 positive selection kits. TriZol was used to extract RNA from bulk PBMCs, from CD4 and CD8 fractions, and from dextramer-positive and dextramer-negative fractions. Taken from cysteine to valine, the CDR3 has 12 residues. This entry keeps only the CDR3 DNA: 36 bases, framed from base 1. This record belongs to a study of T cells after yellow fever vaccination (dated by TCRdb to between 2017 and 2020). In the study overall: The SMART-Seq v4 Ultra Low Input RNA kit was used to prepare libraries from fractions with low cell numbers. To follow T-cell clones before and after both primary and booster YFV17D yellow fever vaccination, bulk TCR alpha and beta repertoires underwent longitudinal sequencing. Two healthy male donors, one aged 18 to 29 and one aged 30 to 40 years, made up the cohort. Blood samples were taken at several timepoints before and after primary and secondary immunization, and bulk PBMC replicates and cell subsets were isolated. The paper as a whole reports these results and caveats: The study included only a couple of donors, which limits how far the findings can be generalized. Because abundant contaminating clonotypes from the bulk population could be contained in FACS-sorted repertoires, computational filtering was required. A small fraction of clonotypes showed up in both the CD4 and CD8 compartments, probably as a result of convergent recombination. After the booster, most of the clones that had expanded following primary vaccination were detected again (almost 98% of CD4 and around 90% of CD8), which suggests that memory was broadly maintained. The secondary T-cell response was weaker than the primary response but faster, peaking on day 5 instead of day 15.

Sequencing took place on an Illumina NovaSeq 6000. TCR cDNA was synthesized by 5'RACE template switching, through which a universal primer site and unique molecular identifiers were introduced. cDNA synthesis was primed from both the TCR alpha and TCR beta constant segments. Library amplification used two PCR steps, and the second PCR step added sample barcodes and sequencing adapters. Libraries were sequenced on Illumina HiSeq 2500 (2x100 bp) or NovaSeq (2x150 bp). Regarding the original processing steps: MIGEC was used to demultiplex reads and collapse the reads into UMI consensus sequences, and MiXCR was used for V(D)J alignment. Vaccine-responding clonotypes were defined with edgeR using replicate PBMC samples, requiring FDR below 0.01 and a log2 fold change above 5 up to day 15. Bulk clonotypes were assigned CD4 or CD8 identity according to which sequenced CD4 or CD8 repertoire held them at higher abundance. TCRdb ran its own pipeline on the public reads, namely fastp trimming at Q25 and MiXCR clone calling, and kept in-frame beta chains. Rows merge per CDR3 protein into single entries with the most common DNA and genes. The V and J calls, along with clone size, are taken from TCRdb and not from the paper's own processing. Counted in this sample were 120,000 or so distinct CDR3 sequences; roughly 9% of them appeared once. Of the sample, about 40% falls within the top ten clones.

The sequence joins TRBV21-1 to TRBJ2-7; the table assigns TRBD1, which was not confirmed against the DNA. TRBV21-1 is classified as a pseudogene. The sequencing used CD8+ T cells sorted from PBMCs, collected on the day of the yellow fever booster vaccination. This TCR came from a man between 18 and 29 years old who received the YFV17D yellow fever vaccine. The bases are TGTGCCAGCAGCAAAGGCAGGGTGGAGCAGTACGTC. Protein translation: CASSKGRVEQYV.